The entry below describes one T cell receptor beta chain. Its target is not known. This specimen comes from a study of T cell repertoires in cytomegalovirus infection. On the study more broadly: Through public TCR beta signatures, both CMV infection and matching HLA type were indicated. Study-level results: Carriers of CMV plus the relevant HLA were identified by cumulative public TCR beta family frequency.

TCRdb re-derived calls from the reads in MiXCR, one entry per CDR3 protein. The repertoire has roughly 990,000 distinct CDR3 sequences, around 30% of them found once; the top ten carry more than 13%. The receptor was derived from a human donor in good health (CMV status not recorded). Some clones in this sample may be carry-over from other donors' samples. Material: cultured CD8+ T cells from PBMCs, obtained from culture after CMV antigen stimulation.

The CDR3 bases are TGTGCCAGCAGCCAAGACACCTCCCTACCCCAAGAGACCCAGTACTTC. As protein: CASSQDTSLPQETQYF. V gene TRBV7-6 combines with J gene TRBJ2-5; D not certain. Trimming removed 5 bases from V and 1 base from J, with 17 bases in between. Looked up from germline, CDR1 is SGHVS and CDR2 is FNYEAQ. The CDR3 is 16 amino acids.